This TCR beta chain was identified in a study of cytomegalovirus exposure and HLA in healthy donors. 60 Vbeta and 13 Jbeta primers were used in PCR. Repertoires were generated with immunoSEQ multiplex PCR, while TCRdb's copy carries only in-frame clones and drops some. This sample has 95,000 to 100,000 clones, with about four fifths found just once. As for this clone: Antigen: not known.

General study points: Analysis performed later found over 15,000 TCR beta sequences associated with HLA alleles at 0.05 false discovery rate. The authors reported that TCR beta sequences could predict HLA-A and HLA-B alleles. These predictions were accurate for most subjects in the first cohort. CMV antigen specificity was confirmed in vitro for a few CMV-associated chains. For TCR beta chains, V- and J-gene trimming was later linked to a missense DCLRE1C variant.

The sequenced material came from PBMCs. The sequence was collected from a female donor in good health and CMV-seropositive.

CDR3 amino acids: CASSWGGVNTEAFF. The CDR3 nucleotides are TGCGCCAGCAGCTGGGGAGGGGTGAACACTGAAGCTTTCTTT. The genes are TRBV5-1 and TRBJ1-1, with D perhaps matching TRBD1 (5 bases). The germline gives CDR1 SGHRS, CDR2 YFSETQ. V was cut by 3 bases and J by 0 bases, with 9 bases left in between. The CDR3 length is 14 residues.